This TCR beta chain was found in a study of response to subunit inactivated influenza vaccine. One entry per CDR3 protein results from TCRdb running MiXCR on the RT-PCR reads. The sample yields about 700,000 distinct CDR3 sequences, about 15% seen once. Overall study results and limits: The authors offered the suggestion that each seasonal influenza vaccination recruits few new T cells.

J was trimmed by 8 bases and V by 0 bases; bases with no gene match: 9. CDR1 is SQVTM, CDR2 ANQGSEA, per germline. This CDR3 spans 15 amino acids. This clonotype has just a few counts. Its cognate antigen is unknown. The sequenced sample was PBMCs from blood, obtained around 15 days before vaccination. The source is a man aged 45 to 65 who received an inactivated influenza vaccine. The chain links TRBV29-1 to TRBJ2-1; 8 bases align to TRBD2. In DNA form, the CDR3 reads TGCAGCGTTGAAGATAGGCGGGGGGCGGTATATGAGCAGTTCTTC. Translation: CSVEDRRGAVYEQFF.